These T cell receptor beta chains were read from a single sample in a study of cytomegalovirus exposure and HLA in healthy donors. Only in-frame clones appear in the TCRdb table, and some are missing; sequencing was by immunoSEQ multiplex PCR. The table has fewer than 85,000 clones, around 95% seen once; the top ten hold roughly 0.6%. Material: PBMCs. Source of these receptors: a woman aged 18-29 years in good health and CMV-seronegative. The CDR3 runs from the conserved cysteine through the conserved F or W. Fields, in order: clone size, D gene, V gene, J gene, CDR3 protein, CDR3 DNA. D genes are given only for firm matches. The size field is filled for only some rows; it gives once, few, many or a size class.

NA	TRBD1	TRBV18	TRBJ2-7	CASSPGTGIYEQYF	TGTGCCAGCTCACCCGGGACAGGGATCTACGAGCAGTACTTC
NA	NA	TRBV6-1	TRBJ2-5	CASSEFLLGETQYF	TGTGCCAGCAGTGAATTTCTACTCGGAGAGACCCAGTACTTC
NA	TRBD1	TRBV4-3	TRBJ1-1	CASSQGQGRNTEAFF	TGCGCCAGCAGCCAAGGACAGGGAAGGAACACTGAAGCTTTCTTT
NA	NA	TRBV15	TRBJ2-3	CATKAATDTQYF	TGTGCCACCAAAGCGGCCACAGATACGCAGTATTTT
once	NA	TRBV5-4	TRBJ2-1	CASSLTQGSYNEQFF	TGTGCCAGCAGCTTAACACAGGGTTCCTACAATGAGCAGTTCTTC
NA	TRBD2	TRBV9	TRBJ2-2	CASSRLAGGRTGELFF	TGTGCCAGCAGTCGACTAGCGGGGGGGCGGACCGGGGAGCTGTTTTTT
NA	TRBD2	TRBV9	TRBJ2-1	CASSAGLAAHNEQFF	TGTGCCAGCAGCGCGGGACTAGCGGCCCACAATGAGCAGTTCTTC
NA	TRBD1	TRBV30	TRBJ2-7	CAWGTVVYEQYF	TGTGCCTGGGGGACAGTAGTCTACGAGCAGTACTTC
NA	NA	TRBV14	TRBJ1-5	CASSHLPGNQPQHF	TGTGCCAGCAGCCACCTGCCCGGTAATCAGCCCCAGCATTTT
NA	NA	TRBV28	TRBJ1-1	CASSPRGGWMNTEAFF	TGTGCCAGCAGCCCCCGGGGGGGGTGGATGAACACTGAAGCTTTCTTT
NA	TRBD1	TRBV18	TRBJ1-2	CASSPQGVDRGGGYTF	TGTGCCAGCTCACCACAAGGTGTGGACAGGGGAGGTGGCTACACCTTC
NA	TRBD1	TRBV28	TRBJ1-6	CASSPPTGGLDNSPLHF	TGTGCCAGCAGTCCCCCGACAGGGGGCCTGGATAATTCACCCCTCCACTTT
NA	NA	TRBV29-1	TRBJ2-7	CSVGFTRVETYEQYF	TGCAGCGTCGGCTTTACCAGGGTCGAAACCTACGAGCAGTACTTC